This paragraph reports one T cell receptor (beta chain). The data were taken from a study of blood T cell repertoires in COVID-19. Overall study context: COVID-19 samples from acute and convalescent phases originated in the United States, Italy and Spain. PBMCs, B-cell-depleted T cells, or T cells provided the cDNA or gDNA that made up the material.

In the authors' workflow: By means of reference gene primer amplification, nucleated cell counts were estimated. Profiling relied on immunoSEQ multiplex PCR, and the TCRdb table lists in-frame clones only, not all of them. For V, J and clone size, that table is used; D and trimming come from the DNA. Of a few hundred thousand clones listed, around 87% were seen once; the top ten hold over 2%. The CDR3 has 13 amino acids. V dropped 6 bases and J dropped 4 bases, with 12 bases sitting between them. Germline V gene data show CDR1 as SGHVS and CDR2 as FQNEAQ. The chain couples TRBV7-8 to TRBJ2-5, with a tentative D call TRBD1 (5 bases). The TCR was taken from a woman between 50 and 59 years old with acute or convalescent COVID-19. Source material: peripheral blood. The CDR3 is CASSPQGRETQYF. CDR3 sequence (DNA): TGTGCCAGCAGTCCCCAGGGCAGAGAGACCCAGTACTTC.